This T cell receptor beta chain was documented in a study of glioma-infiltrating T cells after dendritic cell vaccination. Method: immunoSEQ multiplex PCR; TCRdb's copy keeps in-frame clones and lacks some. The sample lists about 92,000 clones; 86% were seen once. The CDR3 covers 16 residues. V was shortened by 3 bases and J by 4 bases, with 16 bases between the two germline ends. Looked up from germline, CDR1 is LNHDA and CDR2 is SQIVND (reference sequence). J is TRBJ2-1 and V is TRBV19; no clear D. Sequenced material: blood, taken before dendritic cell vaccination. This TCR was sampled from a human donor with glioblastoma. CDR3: CASSISLQARYNEQFF. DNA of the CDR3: TGTGCCAGTAGTATTTCTCTCCAGGCCCGATACAATGAGCAGTTCTTC.